Listed below are T cell receptor beta chains from one sample, sequenced in a study of cytomegalovirus exposure and HLA in healthy donors. TCRdb's table, derived via immunoSEQ multiplex PCR, lists solely in-frame clones and lacks some. The data hold a few hundred thousand clones, with approximately 80% observed a single time. Sequencing used PBMCs. Receptors originate from a woman aged 45-59 years in good health and CMV-seropositive. Both conserved end residues are part of each CDR3. D genes are given only for firm matches. A row's size may be missing; if present it is once, few, many or a size class.

-	TRBV6-5	TRBJ1-5	-	CASRTESYSNQPQHF	TGTGCCAGCAGGACAGAATCTTATAGCAATCAGCCCCAGCATTTT
-	TRBV7-2	TRBJ1-1	-	CASSSPRGGGYITEAFF	TGTGCCAGCAGCTCCCCCCGGGGCGGGGGGTACATAACTGAAGCTTTCTTT
-	TRBV9	TRBJ1-6	-	CASSPRQDNSPLHF	TGTGCCAGCAGCCCACGACAGGATAATTCACCCCTCCACTTT
-	TRBV19	TRBJ2-1	-	CASTPGVARYNEQFF	TGTGCCAGTACCCCGGGGGTTGCCCGGTACAATGAGCAGTTCTTC
TRBD1	TRBV18	TRBJ1-2	-	CASSLGTGRRVYGYTF	TGTGCCAGCTCACTCGGGACAGGCCGCCGAGTCTATGGCTACACCTTC
-	TRBV19	TRBJ2-1	-	CASSPRGGEQFF	TGTGCCAGTAGTCCCCGAGGTGGGGAGCAGTTCTTC
-	TRBV11-1	TRBJ1-6	-	CASSSRVRSYNSPLHF	TGTGCCAGCAGCTCCAGGGTCCGGTCCTATAATTCACCCCTCCACTTT
-	TRBV7-2	TRBJ2-7	-	CASSSRDFTYEQYF	TGTGCCAGCAGCTCCCGGGACTTTACCTACGAGCAGTACTTC
-	TRBV4-3	TRBJ2-2	few	CASSQDPGLNTGELFF	TGCGCCAGCAGCCAAGATCCGGGACTGAACACCGGGGAGCTGTTTTTT
-	TRBV10-2	TRBJ1-2	few	CASSESGPYGYTF	TGCGCCAGCAGTGAGTCTGGGCCCTATGGCTACACCTTC
-	TRBV14	TRBJ2-3	-	CASSQELLRRGNFDTQYF	TGTGCCAGCAGCCAAGAATTACTAAGAAGGGGAAATTTTGATACGCAGTATTTT
-	TRBV28	TRBJ1-4	-	CASRGGVGKLFF	TGTGCCAGCAGGGGGGGAGTGGGAAAACTGTTTTTT
-	TRBV5-1	TRBJ2-5	-	CASSLGLSGRKETQYF	TGCGCCAGCAGCTTGGGTCTCAGTGGCAGGAAAGAGACCCAGTACTTC
-	TRBV30	TRBJ2-5	-	CAWSVAGLKTQYF	TGTGCCTGGAGTGTGGCAGGCCTAAAGACCCAGTACTTC
-	TRBV7-8	TRBJ2-7	-	CASSLGFTAYEQYF	TGTGCCAGCAGCTTAGGCTTCACGGCCTACGAGCAGTACTTC
-	TRBV5-6	TRBJ2-7	few	CASSLLSRDDEQYF	TGTGCCAGCAGCTTGTTAAGCAGGGATGACGAGCAGTACTTC
-	TRBV19	TRBJ1-6	-	CASSTGGGSPLHF	TGTGCCAGTTCTACGGGGGGCGGTTCACCCCTCCACTTT
TRBD2	TRBV5-1	TRBJ2-5	few	CASSARAGVETQYF	TGCGCCAGCAGCGCCCGGGCGGGGGTGGAGACCCAGTACTTC
-	TRBV7-9	TRBJ1-2	once	CASSPLGSNYGYTF	TGTGCCAGCAGCCCCCTCGGGTCAAACTATGGCTACACCTTC
-	TRBV19	TRBJ1-1	-	CASSTRVGGTGSLNTEAFF	TGTGCCAGTAGTACCCGGGTCGGTGGTACGGGGTCCCTGAACACTGAAGCTTTCTTT
-	TRBV28	TRBJ2-7	-	CASSLAASTEQYF	TGTGCCAGCAGTTTAGCGGCATCAACCGAGCAGTACTTC
TRBD1	TRBV10-3	TRBJ2-7	-	CAIRGTGGEQYF	TGTGCCATCAGGGGGACAGGGGGCGAGCAGTACTTC
-	TRBV14	TRBJ1-1	-	CASSEARLNTEAFF	TGTGCCAGCAGCGAGGCCCGGTTGAACACTGAAGCTTTCTTT
-	TRBV15	TRBJ2-1	-	CATSSPTPALGDNEQFF	TGTGCCACCAGCTCCCCGACCCCCGCCCTAGGGGACAATGAGCAGTTCTTC
TRBD1	TRBV9	TRBJ1-3	-	CASSDTQGTAGNTIYF	TGTGCCAGCAGCGACACACAGGGGACTGCTGGAAACACCATATATTTT
TRBD1	TRBV6-6	TRBJ1-6	-	CASSSGTVNSPLHF	TGTGCCAGCAGTTCCGGGACAGTTAATTCACCCCTCCACTTT
TRBD2	TRBV9	TRBJ2-1	-	CASSMRTGTSGNSYNEQFF	TGTGCCAGCAGCATGAGGACAGGGACTAGCGGGAATTCCTACAATGAGCAGTTCTTC
-	TRBV4-1	TRBJ2-5	-	CASSQSLARQETQYF	TGCGCCAGCAGCCAATCTTTAGCAAGGCAAGAGACCCAGTACTTC
TRBD1	TRBV5-6	TRBJ1-1	few	CASSLVTTGGSTEAFF	TGTGCCAGCAGCTTGGTAACTACAGGGGGCTCTACTGAAGCTTTCTTT
TRBD2	TRBV4-3	TRBJ2-2	-	CASSQDLAGGFGGELFF	TGCGCCAGCAGCCAAGATCTAGCGGGGGGGTTCGGCGGGGAGCTGTTTTTT
-	TRBV7-3	TRBJ1-3	once	CASSLDFSGNTIYF	TGTGCCAGCAGCTTGGACTTCTCTGGAAACACCATATATTTT
TRBD2	TRBV27	TRBJ2-4	-	CASKSRGGAHLIKNIQYF	TGTGCCAGCAAGAGTCGCGGGGGGGCCCACCTGATCAAAAACATTCAGTACTTC
-	TRBV4-3	TRBJ1-3	-	CASSLDSRGSSGNTIYF	TGCGCCAGCAGCCTGGACTCCAGGGGTAGCTCTGGAAACACCATATATTTT
-	TRBV4-2	TRBJ2-7	-	CASSLHNSYEQYF	TGTGCCAGCAGCCTACACAACTCCTACGAGCAGTACTTC
TRBD1	TRBV6-5	TRBJ1-2	-	CASRRQGGHGYTF	TGTGCCAGCAGGCGACAGGGTGGTCATGGCTACACCTTC
-	TRBV9	TRBJ1-3	once	CASSLNQRNTIYF	TGTGCCAGCAGCCTAAATCAGAGGAACACCATATATTTT
-	TRBV6-6	TRBJ2-7	-	CASSPGTRDYEQYF	TGTGCCAGCAGCCCCGGGACTCGTGACTACGAGCAGTACTTC
-	TRBV5-1	TRBJ2-5	-	CASSSDTVEETQYF	TGCGCCAGCAGCTCGGACACGGTAGAGGAGACCCAGTACTTC
TRBD2	TRBV5-1	TRBJ2-1	-	CASSFGGDNEQFF	TGCGCCAGCAGCTTCGGGGGGGACAATGAGCAGTTCTTC
TRBD2	TRBV6-5	TRBJ2-5	-	CASSLAGGRETQYF	TGTGCCAGCAGTCTAGCGGGGGGTAGAGAGACCCAGTACTTC
-	TRBV6-1	TRBJ1-3	-	CASTLDRSSGNTIYF	TGTGCCAGCACCCTGGACAGAAGCTCTGGAAACACCATATATTTT
-	TRBV9	TRBJ2-4	-	CASTTLPMRQNIQYF	TGTGCCAGCACGACCCTTCCGATGAGGCAAAACATTCAGTACTTC
TRBD1	TRBV5-1	TRBJ2-7	-	CASSLAPGTGGPIEQYF	TGCGCCAGCAGCCTAGCTCCCGGGACAGGGGGCCCCATCGAGCAGTACTTC
-	TRBV6-5	TRBJ1-5	-	CASSPNTGSQPQHF	TGTGCCAGCAGCCCGAATACAGGGTCTCAGCCCCAGCATTTT
-	TRBV11-3	TRBJ2-3	-	CASSLDSLSTDTQYF	TGTGCCAGCAGCTTAGATTCCCTTAGCACAGATACGCAGTATTTT